The rows below give T cell receptor beta chains drawn from one sample of a study of blood T cells in healthy people across ages. TCRdb redid the calling of the 5' RACE reads with MiXCR, one entry per CDR3 protein. Here the sample spans some 1,800,000 distinct CDR3 sequences, approximately 39% being singletons. The sequenced sample consisted of blood. The receptors originated from a human donor in good health. Each CDR3 is given with its conserved first and last residue. A D gene is named only where the DNA matches it firmly. The size field is filled for only some rows; it gives once, few, many or a size class.

>TRBD1|TRBV7-2|TRBJ1-6|few
CASRPGLQGGSPLHF
TGTGCCAGCAGGCCTGGACTCCAGGGGGGATCACCCCTCCACTTT
>TRBD1|TRBV7-2|TRBJ2-4|.
CASSLRTGSKNIQYF
TGTGCCAGCAGCTTAAGGACAGGGTCCAAAAACATTCAGTACTTC
>.|TRBV9|TRBJ2-4|few
CASSGRAKNIQYF
TGTGCCAGCAGCGGGAGGGCCAAAAACATTCAGTACTTC
>TRBD1|TRBV7-8|TRBJ1-5|.
CASSSHRGRDQPQHF
TGTGCCAGCAGCTCCCACAGGGGCAGAGATCAGCCCCAGCATTTT
>TRBD1|TRBV5-1|TRBJ1-2|.
CASSYGQGARGYTF
TGCGCCAGCAGCTACGGACAGGGGGCGCGTGGCTACACCTTC
>.|TRBV7-8|TRBJ2-4|.
CASSLEAGNIQYF
TGTGCCAGCAGCTTAGAAGCAGGGAACATTCAGTACTTC
>TRBD2|TRBV5-1|TRBJ2-1|.
CASSWGLAGDYNEQFF
TGCGCCAGCAGCTGGGGACTAGCGGGGGACTACAATGAGCAGTTCTTC
>TRBD1|TRBV5-1|TRBJ1-2|few
CASSLKQGAFGYTF
TGCGCCAGCAGCTTGAAACAGGGGGCGTTCGGCTACACCTTC
>TRBD2|TRBV12-3/TRBV12-4|TRBJ2-3|few
CASGLAGALGTDTQYF
TGTGCCAGCGGACTAGCGGGGGCTTTGGGCACAGATACGCAGTATTTT
>.|TRBV12-5|TRBJ2-6|many
CASGLGSGANVLTF
TGTGCTAGTGGTTTGGGATCTGGGGCCAACGTCCTGACTTTC
>TRBD2|TRBV29-1|TRBJ2-1|.
CSVDPSGGAGEQFF
TGCAGCGTGGACCCTAGCGGGGGGGCCGGGGAGCAGTTCTTC
>TRBD2|TRBV7-6|TRBJ2-1|.
CASSLGLAGGPNEQFF
TGTGCCAGCAGCTTAGGACTAGCGGGGGGGCCCAATGAGCAGTTCTTC
>.|TRBV5-1|TRBJ2-1|.
CASIGGFNEQFF
TGCGCCAGCATCGGGGGTTTTAATGAGCAGTTCTTC
>.|TRBV5-5|TRBJ2-5|.
CASSLALWVRETQYF
TGTGCCAGCAGCTTGGCTTTGTGGGTACGAGAGACCCAGTACTTC
>.|TRBV3-1|TRBJ2-7|few
CASSQESSRYSYEQYF
TGTGCCAGCAGCCAAGAGTCCAGCAGATACTCCTACGAGCAGTACTTC
>.|TRBV7-2|TRBJ1-1|few
CASSLVAGQGTEAFF
TGTGCCAGCAGCTTAGTAGCTGGGCAGGGCACTGAAGCTTTCTTT